This TCR beta chain was recorded in a study of shared clonotypes between healthy human individuals. Findings of the study overall: Sampling covered blood only; tissue repertoires likely differ. Clonotype sharing among donors was expected to depend on sequencing depth.

Measured with immunoSEQ multiplex PCR; TCRdb has only the in-frame clones, and not every one. Altogether roughly 570,000 clones are present, about 98% being singletons, with the ten largest covering approximately 0.33%. Concerning this clone itself: Its matching antigen is unknown.

Trimming stripped 10 bases from V and 1 base from J, with 10 bases between. The germline V gene encodes CDR1 WSHSY and CDR2 SAAADI. The CDR3 runs 12 residues. In the naive CD8 group, cells lacked CD45RO and were positively selected for CCR7, so terminally differentiated effector memory CD45RA+ cells were left out. The sequence derives from a man aged 25-45 years in good health. Input material: naive CD8+ T cells sorted from blood. The chain combines TRBV10-2 with TRBJ1-1; a weak D match, TRBD1 (6 bases). The CDR3 DNA reads TGCGCCACCTTGACAGGGAACACTGAAGCTTTCTTT. Translation: CATLTGNTEAFF.